This T cell receptor beta chain was profiled in a study of coeliac disease. Whole-study context: Coeliac patients had active, refractory type I, or gluten-free-diet-controlled disease. The study queried TRBV7-2 bias without high-resolution HLA data. The study, taken as a whole, reports: Active celiac intraepithelial and lamina propria samples had lower TRB and TRG clonality than control samples. TRB repertoires were largely private, with most amino acid sequences found in only one sample.

The protocol was immunoSEQ multiplex PCR, while the TCRdb copy is restricted to in-frame clones and leaves out a portion. This repertoire shows under 3,500 clones, about 70% found once; its top ten account for 15% to 17%. As concerns this clone: Its target is not known.

CDR1 MNHNY and CDR2 SVGAGI come from the germline V gene (reference sequence). The germline V and J ends were trimmed by 6 bases and 6 bases, with 17 bases remaining between them. The CDR3 is 15 amino acids. The sequence came from a man between 18 and 35 years old with celiac disease on a gluten-free diet. Material: intraepithelial lymphocytes from the gut. The V gene is TRBV6-6, the J gene TRBJ1-4, with D perhaps TRBD1 (6 bases). Here the CDR3 DNA reads TGTGCCAGCAGAACATATACAGGGAAGGATGAAAAACTGTTTTTT. Amino acid sequence: CASRTYTGKDEKLFF.